The 21 T cell receptor beta chains listed next were all sequenced from one sample in a study of blood T cell repertoires in COVID-19 (dated by TCRdb to 2018 to 2020). Library generation was performed with the immunoSEQ multiplex PCR assay. Not all clones reach the TCRdb copy of this immuneACCESS table, which keeps in-frame sequences only. Checked studies attribute under half of the gap to unresolved V genes and leave the rest unexplained. Across this sample there are approximately 480,000 clones, with roughly 90% seen only once. Of the sample, around 0.7% is held by the ten largest clones. The source material was PBMCs or T cells enriched from blood (not recorded which). The receptor set was obtained from a woman between 18 and 29 years old who had recovered from COVID-19.

This sequence joins TRBV6-5 and TRBJ2-1, with D maybe TRBD1 (5 bases). The V gene's germline CDR1 is MNHEY and CDR2 SVGAGI. The CDR3 loop spans 11 amino acids. V dropped 5 bases and J dropped 10 bases, with 9 bases sitting between them. This CDR3 is CASSRDREQFF. The CDR3 bases are TGTGCCAGCAGTCGTGACAGAGAGCAGTTCTTC.

The chain is built from TRBV28 and TRBJ1-6; D remains unclear. Trimming took off 5 bases at V and 9 bases at J, with 17 bases between the two ends. Germline CDR1 is MDHEN and CDR2 is SYDVKM. The CDR3 covers 15 residues. The CDR3 region is CASSLPRGSSSPLHF. The CDR3 DNA sequence: TGTGCCAGCAGTCTCCCCCGGGGATCTAGTTCACCCCTCCACTTT.

The table lists this clone with a count of one. The chain employs TRBV28 and TRBJ1-5; D call uncertain. The CDR3 extends over 15 amino acids. Germline loops: CDR1 MDHEN, CDR2 SYDVKM. Trimming stripped 8 bases from V and 10 bases from J, with 24 bases between. CDR3 sequence (DNA): TGTGCCAGCGGTTCCGGCCTTCCGCGGGAAGGCCCCCAGCATTTT. This sequence encodes CASGSGLPREGPQHF.

The chain uses TRBV3-1 (or the pseudogene TRBV3-2) and TRBJ2-5; 13 nucleotides align to TRBD2. Germline loops: CDR1 LGHDT, CDR2 YNNKEL (reference sequence). The CDR3 runs to 17 residues. V shed 1 base, J shed 2 bases, and the junction held 4 bases outside the gene matches. The CDR3 loop is CASSQGELAGGQETQYF. The CDR3 DNA sequence: TGTGCCAGCAGCCAAGGAGAACTAGCGGGGGGGCAAGAGACCCAGTACTTC.

This clone was picked up one time. The rearrangement uses TRBV19 and TRBJ1-2, with D possibly matching TRBD1 (6 bases). V lost 5 bases and J 3 bases, leaving 19 bases between the germline ends. The CDR3 extends over 16 amino acids. The V gene's germline CDR1 is LNHDA and CDR2 SQIVND (reference sequence). The CDR3 DNA follows: TGTGCCAGTAGTCAACCCCCAGGGCGGGGGCACTATGGCTACACCTTC. It yields the protein CASSQPPGRGHYGYTF. Complete variable domain (other parts from reference TRBV19 and TRBJ1-2): DGGITQSPKYLFRKEGQNVTLSCEQNLNHDAMYWYRQDPGQGLRLIYYSQIVNDFQKGDIAEGYSVSREKKESFPLTVTSAQKNPTAFYLCASSQPPGRGHYGYTFGSGTRLTVV.

This clone showed up just once. The sample has other DNA sequences that encode this CDR3 too. V gene TRBV5-8 combines with J gene TRBJ1-2; 8 bases match TRBD1. The CDR3 has 14 residues. The V and J ends lost 4 bases and 8 bases, in that order; junction bases with no gene match: 10. Germline values: CDR1 SGHTS, CDR2 YDEGEE. The CDR3: CASSPDRGRRGYTF. For the CDR3, the DNA is TGTGCCAGCAGCCCCGACAGGGGTCGGCGGGGCTACACCTTC.

The rearrangement uses TRBV6-4 and TRBJ2-2; D is possibly TRBD1 (5 bases). V was pared by 8 bases and J by 2 bases, with 12 bases between. The CDR3 spans 14 residues. Germline V gene data show CDR1 as MRHNA and CDR2 as SNTAGT. CDR3 amino acids: CASSLGVNTGELFF. The CDR3 DNA follows: TGTGCCAGCTCATTAGGGGTTAACACCGGGGAGCTGTTTTTT.

The gene calls are TRBV5-6 and TRBJ2-7; unclear D gene. In germline, CDR1 is SGHDT, CDR2 YYEEEE. This CDR3 contains 13 residues. V lost 3 bases, J lost 0 bases, and 7 bases lay in between. The CDR3 DNA follows: TGTGCCAGCAGCTCGGGTCGCTCCTACGAGCAGTACTTC. This translates into CASSSGRSYEQYF.

V usage is TRBV5-5 and J usage is TRBJ1-2; D possibly corresponds to TRBD1 (5 bases). The germline V gene encodes CDR1 SGHKS and CDR2 YYEKEE (reference sequence). The CDR3 length is 12 residues. The germline V and J ends were trimmed by 1 base and 8 bases, with 9 bases remaining between them. This CDR3 is CASSLIGEGYTF. CDR3 in DNA: TGTGCCAGCAGCTTGATAGGGGAAGGCTACACCTTC.

The J gene is TRBJ1-3, the V gene TRBV2; 9 bases are shared with TRBD1. Germline V CDR1 and CDR2: SNHLY, FYNNEI. Trimming removed 6 bases from V and 2 bases from J; junction bases left unmatched: 8. The CDR3 extends over 16 amino acids. In DNA, the CDR3 is TGTGCCAGCAGCCGGGACAGGGTTATAGCTGGAAACACCATATATTTT. Translating gives CASSRDRVIAGNTIYF.

The chain joins TRBV29-1 to TRBJ2-5; D is perhaps TRBD1 (5 bases). V was cut by 6 bases and J by 1 base, with 12 bases left in between. There are 13 residues in the CDR3. In germline, CDR1 is SQVTM, CDR2 ANQGSEA. The CDR3 DNA follows: TGCAGCGTCCCGACAGAGATCCAAGAGACCCAGTACTTC. Residues: CSVPTEIQETQYF.

Only one count was recorded for this clone. The chain links TRBV10-2 to TRBJ1-1, with TRBD1 identical over 7 bases. V trimming: 6 bases; J trimming: 2 bases; junction bases outside the gene matches: 6. CDR3 length equals 14 residues. The germline V gene encodes CDR1 WSHSY and CDR2 SAAADI. The CDR3 DNA reads as TGCGCCAGCAGAAGAGGGACAGTCAACACTGAAGCTTTCTTT. Translating gives CASRRGTVNTEAFF.

The J gene is TRBJ1-5, the V gene TRBV11-2; 9 bases align to TRBD1. The V gene's germline CDR1 is SGHAT and CDR2 FQNNGV. V shed 3 bases, J shed 7 bases, and the junction held 7 bases outside the gene matches. The CDR3 covers 15 residues. In nucleotides, the CDR3 is TGTGCCAGCAGCTTGACAGGGGGAAGGTTACAGCCCCAGCATTTT. It yields the protein CASSLTGGRLQPQHF.

The chain carries TRBV10-3 and TRBJ2-7, with 7 nucleotides matching TRBD1. The V and J ends lost 2 bases and 2 bases, in that order; junction bases with no gene match: 6. CDR1 is ENHRY and CDR2 is SYGVKD in the germline V gene. This CDR3 has 15 residues. The CDR3 bases are TGTGCCATCAGTGAGGGGACAGAAGTGGCCTACGAGCAGTACTTC. Protein product: CAISEGTEVAYEQYF.

The chain recombines TRBV3-1 (or the pseudogene TRBV3-2) with TRBJ2-3; D may be TRBD2 (6 bases). V lost 1 base to trimming and J lost 1 base, with 12 bases between them. CDR1 is LGHDT, CDR2 YNNKEL, per germline (reference sequence). The CDR3 is 16 residues long. The CDR3 DNA follows: TGTGCCAGCAGCCAAGGGCCTTGGGGGGGCACAGATACGCAGTATTTT. Protein sequence: CASSQGPWGGTDTQYF.

The rearrangement joins TRBV7-2 to TRBJ1-1; 7 bases are shared with TRBD1. The CDR3 is made up of 18 amino acids. V was clipped by 3 bases and J by 3 bases; unmatched bases: 16. From germline, CDR1 is SGHTA and CDR2 FQGNSA. CDR3 DNA sequence: TGTGCCAGCAGCTTTTTAGGCAGGGGGATCTTATTGGACACTGAAGCTTTCTTT. Protein sequence: CASSFLGRGILLDTEAFF.

This clone was seen a handful of times. The rearrangement uses TRBV9 and TRBJ2-3, with 7 bases matching TRBD1. Germline V gives CDR1 SGDLS, CDR2 YYNGEE. The junction had 11 bases not matched to a gene; V was cut back by 0 bases and J by 4 bases. There are 17 residues in the CDR3. The CDR3 region is CASSVAQGRGYADTQYF. DNA of the CDR3: TGTGCCAGCAGCGTAGCACAGGGGCGAGGGTACGCAGATACGCAGTATTTT. Full variable domain (rest looked up from reference TRBV9 and TRBJ2-3): DSGVTQTPKHLITATGQRVTLRCSPRSGDLSVYWYQQSLDQGLQFLIQYYNGEERAKGNILERFSAQQFPDLHSELNLSSLELGDSALYFCASSVAQGRGYADTQYFGPGTRLTVL.

This clone was seen a single time. The CDR3 region is CASSDPTGGEAHFSNQPQHF. CDR3 in DNA: TGTGCCAGCAGCGATCCGACAGGGGGCGAGGCCCACTTTAGCAATCAGCCCCAGCATTTT. This rearrangement joins TRBV9 to TRBJ1-5; the match to TRBD1 covers 10 bases. CDR1 and CDR2 (germline): SGDLS, YYNGEE. This CDR3 spans 20 amino acids. The V segment lost 3 bases and the J segment 0 bases; nucleotides outside the gene matches: 15.

This chain links TRBV5-6 with TRBJ2-7, with TRBD2 as a possible D gene (5 bases). V lost 1 base and J 7 bases, leaving 12 bases between the germline ends. Germline V gene sequence: CDR1 SGHDT, CDR2 YYEEEE. The CDR3 has 13 residues. In DNA form, the CDR3 reads TGTGCCAGCAGCTTGTCGGGGTTCGAGGAGCAGTACTTC. It is translated as CASSLSGFEEQYF.

The rearrangement links TRBV2 to TRBJ1-6, with 7 bases matching TRBD1. V lost 6 bases to trimming and J lost 10 bases; unmatched junction nucleotides: 18. The CDR3 is made up of 17 amino acids. Germline loops: CDR1 SNHLY, CDR2 FYNNEI. The CDR3 loop reads CASSAEGQKKVGSPLHF. CDR3 in DNA: TGTGCCAGCAGCGCTGAGGGACAGAAGAAAGTCGGATCACCCCTCCACTTT.

The chain couples TRBV2 to TRBJ2-5; 9 bases agree with TRBD2. V was clipped by 4 bases and J by 4 bases; unmatched bases: 13. The germline gives CDR1 SNHLY, CDR2 FYNNEI. The CDR3 has 17 residues. CDR3 DNA sequence: TGTGCCAGCAGTGGCGTTGGCGGGCGGGGGGGCCCAGAGACCCAGTACTTC. Translation: CASSGVGGRGGPETQYF.